A single sample is the source of the 31 T cell receptor beta chains below, sequenced in a study of blood T cell repertoires in COVID-19. Assay: immunoSEQ multiplex PCR; the TCRdb copy retains only in-frame clones and omits some. Of 250,000 or so clones listed, approximately 86% are singletons. Sequencing input: PBMCs or T cells enriched from blood (not recorded which). These receptors were collected from a woman in her 50s who had recovered from COVID-19.

The V call is TRBV18, the J call TRBJ2-7, with 9 bases identical to TRBD1. J lost 6 bases, V lost 1 base, and 13 bases had no gene match. CDR3 length equals 17 residues. The germline V gene encodes CDR1 KGHSH and CDR2 LQKENI. The CDR3 region has the DNA TGTGCCAGCTCACCACGGTGGGTCGGGACAGGGCGAAGCGAGCAGTACTTC. Its protein product is CASSPRWVGTGRSEQYF.

This CDR3 is CASSSLTGAGTGELFF. Written as DNA, the CDR3 is TGCGCCAGCAGCTCCCTCACAGGGGCGGGTACCGGGGAGCTGTTTTTT. This chain links TRBV5-1 with TRBJ2-2; 7 nucleotides agree with TRBD1. Germline V lookup: CDR1 SGHRS, CDR2 YFSETQ. J gave up 5 bases and V 3 bases, and 10 bases lay outside the gene matches. The CDR3 consists of 16 residues.

The chain recombines TRBV12-5 with TRBJ2-3, with 9 bases matching TRBD2. This CDR3 region has 17 residues. The junction had 6 bases not matched to a gene; V was cut back by 0 bases and J by 2 bases. Germline V lookup: CDR1 LGHNT, CDR2 FRNRAP. The chain's CDR3 is CASGLVQLAGITDTQYF. CDR3 DNA sequence: TGTGCTAGTGGTTTGGTACAGCTAGCGGGAATCACAGATACGCAGTATTTT.

Only one count was recorded for this clone. The V gene is TRBV27, the J gene TRBJ2-7; D might be TRBD1 (6 bases). Germline CDR1 MNHEY, CDR2 SMNVEV (reference sequence). CDR3 length: 14 residues. The V gene lost 2 bases and the J gene lost 4 bases, with 12 bases spanning the gap. CDR3 residues: CASSLGYRDYEQYF. The CDR3 bases are TGTGCCAGCAGTTTAGGTTACAGGGATTACGAGCAGTACTTC.

The CDR3 DNA follows: TGTGCCAGCAGCTCCTACGGGACAGGGGGCTACGAGCAGTACTTC. As protein: CASSSYGTGGYEQYF. The rearrangement joins TRBV7-3 to TRBJ2-7, with TRBD1 matching over 11 bases. V dropped 4 bases and J dropped 3; count of bases not matched to a gene: 5. Germline loops: CDR1 SGHTA, CDR2 FQGTGA. CDR3 length: 15 amino acids. The full variable domain, completed using reference TRBV7-3 and TRBJ2-7, is GAGVSQTPSNKVTEKGKYVELRCDPISGHTALYWYRQSLGQGPEFLIYFQGTGAADDSGLPNDRFFAVRPEGSVSTLKIQRTERGDSAVYLCASSSYGTGGYEQYFGPGTRLTVT.

This chain links TRBV3-1 (or the pseudogene TRBV3-2) with TRBJ2-7; TRBD2 aligns across 7 bases. CDR3 length equals 13 residues. Trimming at V came to 5 bases and at J to 2 bases, leaving 3 bases not matched to a gene. Germline lookup yields CDR1 LGHDT and CDR2 YNNKEL (reference sequence). The CDR3 protein is CASSVGTTYEQYF. The DNA for the CDR3 is TGTGCCAGCAGCGTCGGGACTACCTACGAGCAGTACTTC.

This clone has a single count. The CDR3: CSASLDTGELFF. The CDR3 DNA reads TGCAGTGCTAGTCTAGACACCGGGGAGCTGTTTTTT. This chain joins TRBV20-1 and TRBJ2-2; unclear D gene. Trimming removed 3 bases from V and 3 bases from J, with 5 bases in between. CDR1 DFQATT and CDR2 SNEGSKA come from the germline V gene (reference sequence). The CDR3 spans 12 residues.

V gene TRBV18 combines with J gene TRBJ1-1; TRBD1 aligns across 12 bases. Trimming removed 1 base from V and 4 bases from J; junction bases left unmatched: 1. Germline assignment: CDR1 KGHSH and CDR2 LQKENI. The CDR3 runs to 15 residues. The CDR3 DNA reads as TGTGCCAGCTCACCACAGGGACAGGGGGCCACTGAAGCTTTCTTT. Its protein is CASSPQGQGATEAFF.

This clone was counted a few times. This CDR3 is CASRLVNNSPLHF. The CDR3 DNA follows: TGTGCAAGTCGCTTAGTAAATAATTCACCCCTCCACTTT. The chain carries TRBV12-2 and TRBJ1-6. TRBV12-2 represents a pseudogene. This CDR3 spans 13 amino acids.

The V call is TRBV5-1, the J call TRBJ2-2, with TRBD2 identical over 12 bases. The trim removed 0 bases at V and 5 bases at J, leaving 2 bases unmatched. Germline CDR1 and CDR2: SGHRS and YFSETQ. The CDR3 loop spans 16 amino acids. This CDR3 reads CASSLGGTSGTGELFF. CDR3 coding DNA: TGCGCCAGCAGCTTGGGAGGGACTAGCGGGACCGGGGAGCTGTTTTTT.

This clone has just one count. The chain is built from TRBV4-1 and TRBJ2-7, with 11 bases fitting TRBD2. CDR1 and CDR2 from the germline V gene are MGHRA and YSYEKL. The CDR3 is 16 residues long. V lost 3 bases, J lost 3 bases, and 7 bases stayed unmatched. Here the CDR3 DNA reads TGCGCCAGCAGCCAGGGAGTAGCGGGAGGGATCTACGAGCAGTACTTC. Translating gives CASSQGVAGGIYEQYF.

The chain carries TRBV3-1 (or the pseudogene TRBV3-2) and TRBJ2-7; the D is unclear. The germline gives CDR1 LGHDT, CDR2 YNNKEL (reference sequence). The V gene lost 8 bases and the J gene lost 1 base, with 12 bases spanning the gap. The CDR3 consists of 13 residues. The CDR3 region has the DNA TGTGCCAGCCACTCGAGGAGTTCCTACGAGCAGTACTTC. Its translation is CASHSRSSYEQYF.

The V gene is TRBV7-2, the J gene TRBJ2-1, with 11 bases matching TRBD2. From germline, CDR1 is SGHTA and CDR2 FQGNSA. The CDR3 sequence is 15 residues long. V was clipped by 2 bases and J by 9 bases; unmatched bases: 6. The CDR3 here is CASSLLLAGEGEQFF. CDR3 coding DNA: TGTGCCAGCAGCTTATTACTAGCGGGAGAGGGTGAGCAGTTCTTC.

This clone was seen a single time. The chain combines TRBV7-2 with TRBJ1-4; 8 bases fit TRBD1. Germline V gene lookup returns CDR1 SGHTA and CDR2 FQGNSA. The CDR3 has 15 residues. With V trimmed by 3 bases and J by 8 bases, 8 bases remained unmatched. CDR3 DNA sequence: TGTGCCAGCAGCTTTGACAGGGGTGCCTGGGAAAAACTGTTTTTT. This translates into CASSFDRGAWEKLFF.

V usage is TRBV5-5 and J usage is TRBJ1-4; D is unresolved. V lost 4 bases and J lost 5, with 18 bases in between. The V gene's germline CDR1 is SGHKS and CDR2 YYEKEE (reference sequence). The CDR3 is 16 amino acids. The CDR3 coding sequence is TGTGCCAGCAGCACCGTCGTGGGCAGTACAAATGAAAAACTGTTTTTT. As protein: CASSTVVGSTNEKLFF.

Note on this clone: At one end the junction does not follow the germline gene, possibly because of a read error. The gene calls are TRBV5-1 and TRBJ2-7; D not certain. Germline CDR1 SGHRS, CDR2 YFSETQ. This CDR3 has 14 amino acids. In nucleotides, the CDR3 is TGCGCCAGCAGTTTGGACCCACATAGCAACGAGCAGTACTTC. Encoded protein: CASSLDPHSNEQYF.

This clone was detected only a few times. The rearrangement joins TRBV6-6 to TRBJ2-1; 11 positions agree with TRBD2. V lost 6 bases, J lost 7 bases, and 8 bases stayed unmatched. The V gene's germline CDR1 is MNHNY and CDR2 SVGAGI (reference sequence). The CDR3 extends over 15 amino acids. The chain's CDR3 is CASSRLAGGGNEQFF. The CDR3 DNA follows: TGTGCCAGCAGCCGTCTAGCGGGAGGCGGTAATGAGCAGTTCTTC.

This clone was observed a single time. The rearrangement uses TRBV18 and TRBJ2-5; TRBD2 matches 7 bases. V shed 0 bases, J shed 1 base, and the junction held 2 bases outside the gene matches. The CDR3 is 15 amino acids. Per the germline V gene, CDR1 is KGHSH and CDR2 is LQKENI. This CDR3 reads CASSPPGGVQETQYF. CDR3 nucleotide sequence: TGTGCCAGCTCACCACCGGGGGGGGTCCAAGAGACCCAGTACTTC.

The chain couples TRBV7-9 to TRBJ1-1, with D perhaps matching TRBD1 (6 bases). The CDR3 contains 14 residues. Germline CDR1 is SEHNR and CDR2 is FQNEAQ (reference sequence). With 6 bases removed from V and 0 bases from J, the gap between germline ends came to 11 bases. CDR3: CASRGQIMNTEAFF. Written as DNA, the CDR3 is TGTGCCAGCAGAGGACAGATAATGAACACTGAAGCTTTCTTT.

This rearrangement joins TRBV6-4 to TRBJ1-1; no reliable D call. The V and J ends lost 0 bases and 1 base respectively, with 6 bases between them. This CDR3 contains 14 residues. The germline V gene encodes CDR1 MRHNA and CDR2 SNTAGT. In DNA form, the CDR3 reads TGTGCCAGCAGTGACTCGGCGGAGAACACTGAAGCTTTCTTT. Translation: CASSDSAENTEAFF.

The chain has TRBV2 and TRBJ2-1, with 10 nucleotides matching TRBD2. Trimming removed 10 bases from V and 2 bases from J; junction bases left unmatched: 8. The CDR3 is made up of 15 amino acids. CDR1 is SNHLY and CDR2 is FYNNEI in the germline V gene. CDR3: CATPEREGAYNEQFF. The CDR3 region has the DNA TGTGCCACTCCGGAGCGGGAGGGGGCCTACAATGAGCAGTTCTTC.

This chain uses TRBV5-8 with TRBJ1-1; no clear D. Trimming took 0 bases from V and 4 from J, leaving 10 bases between them. The CDR3 is 14 residues long. CDR1 and CDR2 (germline): SGHTS, YDEGEE. The CDR3 loop is CASSLGAGSTEAFF. The CDR3 nucleotides are TGTGCCAGCAGCTTGGGTGCAGGCAGCACTGAAGCTTTCTTT.

Of note for this clone: Other DNA sequences in this specimen translate into the identical CDR3. The chain joins TRBV6-5 to TRBJ2-7, with 9 bases matching TRBD1. CDR1 and CDR2 from the germline V gene are MNHEY and SVGAGI. The CDR3 sequence is 15 residues long. The V segment lost 2 bases and the J segment 6 bases; nucleotides outside the gene matches: 8. The DNA of the CDR3 is TGTGCCAGCAGTTACCCGGGGACAGGGAGTGGCGAGCAGTACTTC. The encoded protein is CASSYPGTGSGEQYF.

The gene calls are TRBV4-1 and TRBJ1-2; D is possibly TRBD1 (5 bases). CDR1 and CDR2 from the germline V gene are MGHRA and YSYEKL. The CDR3 length is 17 residues. Trimming took off 5 bases at V and 5 bases at J, with 24 bases between the two ends. Here the CDR3 DNA reads TGCGCCAGCAGCGACCTACTTCGACAGACAAATAGGTATGGCTACACCTTC. Protein product: CASSDLLRQTNRYGYTF.

This clone was detected once. The rearrangement joins TRBV5-8 to TRBJ2-7, with D tentatively TRBD2 (5 bases). CDR1 and CDR2 (germline): SGHTS, YDEGEE. V was clipped by 4 bases and J by 4 bases, with 15 bases between them. This CDR3 has 14 amino acids. This chain's CDR3 is CASSLRAPAYEQYF. CDR3 bases: TGTGCCAGCAGCCTGAGGGCCCCAGCGTACGAGCAGTACTTC.

This chain connects TRBV14 to TRBJ2-1; 7 nucleotides align to TRBD2. From germline, CDR1 is SGHDN and CDR2 FVKESK. Trimming took 1 base from V and 1 from J; bases not matched to a gene: 1. This CDR3 is 15 amino acids long. The CDR3 protein is CASSQVGGSYNEQFF. DNA of the CDR3: TGTGCCAGCAGCCAAGTGGGGGGGTCCTACAATGAGCAGTTCTTC.

This clone is a singleton in its sample. V gene TRBV6-5 combines with J gene TRBJ1-2, with a possible D match to TRBD1 (6 bases). V was cut by 6 bases and J by 8 bases, with 16 bases left in between. Germline V gene sequence: CDR1 MNHEY, CDR2 SVGAGI. This CDR3 spans 13 amino acids. CDR3 loop: CASSQTRGGGYTF. DNA for the CDR3: TGTGCCAGCAGCCAGACCAGGGGCGGCGGCTACACCTTC.

DNA of the CDR3: TGCAGTGCTAGTCTTGGTAGTAAAGAGACCCAGTACTTC. It specifies CSASLGSKETQYF. V is TRBV20-1 and J is TRBJ2-5; D ambiguous. This CDR3 spans 13 amino acids. CDR1 is DFQATT and CDR2 is SNEGSKA in the germline V gene (reference sequence). V was trimmed by 3 bases and J by 3 bases, leaving 11 bases between them.

The chain joins TRBV9 to TRBJ1-1; TRBD1 agrees at 11 bases. The CDR3 runs 17 residues. The J segment lost 0 bases and the V segment lost 0 bases, leaving 4 bases of the junction unmatched. Germline lookup yields CDR1 SGDLS and CDR2 YYNGEE. The CDR3 coding sequence is TGTGCCAGCAGCGTAGGTAGGGACAGGGGGGTGAACACTGAAGCTTTCTTT. Residues: CASSVGRDRGVNTEAFF.

The chain is built from TRBV15 and TRBJ2-3; possible D gene TRBD1, 5 bases. Germline CDR1 and CDR2: LNHNV and YYDKDF (reference sequence). The V end lost 3 bases, the J end lost 1 base, and 14 bases lay between the germline ends. The CDR3 covers 16 residues. CDR3 protein: CATSRESLRGTDTQYF. CDR3 sequence (DNA): TGTGCCACCAGCAGGGAGTCCCTCAGGGGCACAGATACGCAGTATTTT.

The chain links TRBV5-1 to TRBJ2-7; 11 bases align to TRBD2. Germline values: CDR1 SGHRS, CDR2 YFSETQ. The CDR3 contains 14 residues. The ends lost 2 bases at V and 3 bases at J; junction bases unmatched: 1. The DNA of the CDR3 is TGCGCCAGCAGCTTAACTAGCGGGAGCTACGAGCAGTACTTC. It translates to CASSLTSGSYEQYF.